A selection of T cell receptor beta chains follows, all from one sample in a study of blood T cells in healthy people across ages. Each CDR3 protein gets one entry after TCRdb re-called the 5' RACE reads with MiXCR. The table has over a million distinct CDR3 sequences, under 45% seen once. Sample: blood. The receptors were gathered from a woman aged 55-70 years in good health. The CDR3 runs from the conserved cysteine through the conserved F or W. A D gene is named only where the DNA matches it firmly. Size tells how often a clone was seen (once, few, many) or the class of an expanded clone, and some rows leave it out.

v_call	clone_size	d_call	j_call	cdr3_aa	cdr3_nt
TRBV21-1	.	.	TRBJ2-4	CGDESLAKNIQYF	TGTGGTGACGAGTCATTAGCCAAAAACATTCAGTACTTC
TRBV6-2/TRBV6-3	few	.	TRBJ1-5	CASSYSTVSNQPQHF	TGTGCCAGCAGTTACTCGACAGTAAGCAATCAGCCCCAGCATTTT
TRBV6-1	.	.	TRBJ2-3	CASLRGGGTDTQYF	TGTGCCAGCCTGAGGGGGGGGGGCACAGATACGCAGTATTTT
TRBV14	.	TRBD2	TRBJ2-1	CASSLAGVELYEQFF	TGTGCCAGCAGCCTAGCGGGAGTTGAGTTATACGAGCAGTTCTTC
TRBV12-3/TRBV12-4	many	.	TRBJ1-1	CASSSDRNTEAFF	TGTGCCAGCAGTTCCGACAGGAACACTGAAGCTTTCTTT
TRBV9	.	.	TRBJ2-7	CASSVALDNYEQYF	TGTGCCAGCAGCGTAGCCCTGGACAACTACGAGCAGTACTTC
TRBV27	once	.	TRBJ2-7	CASSQEAWYEQYF	TGTGCCAGCAGCCAGGAGGCGTGGTACGAGCAGTACTTC
TRBV5-1	.	TRBD1	TRBJ1-1	CASSFGQVTEAFF	TGCGCCAGCAGTTTTGGACAGGTGACTGAAGCTTTCTTT
TRBV7-9	.	.	TRBJ2-3	CASSLVVGSGTTDTQYF	TGTGCCAGCAGCTTAGTAGTAGGTTCGGGGACGACAGATACGCAGTATTTT
TRBV5-1	few	TRBD1	TRBJ1-4	CASSLGDRGSEKLFF	TGCGCCAGCAGCTTGGGGGACAGGGGATCCGAAAAACTGTTTTTT
TRBV10-3	.	.	TRBJ2-5	CAISERGPVDNEQYF	TGTGCCATCAGTGAGAGAGGGCCGGTGGACAATGAGCAGTACTTC
TRBV7-2	.	.	TRBJ2-5	CASSLEHAYGTQYF	TGTGCCAGCAGCTTAGAACACGCCTACGGGACCCAGTACTTC
TRBV7-9	few	.	TRBJ2-4	CASSLARDGGVAKNIQYF	TGTGCCAGCAGCTTAGCGCGAGATGGGGGAGTTGCCAAAAACATTCAGTACTTC
TRBV12-3/TRBV12-4	many	.	TRBJ2-7	CASSLIGDSYEQYF	TGTGCCAGCAGTTTAATAGGGGACTCCTACGAGCAGTACTTC
TRBV25-1	.	TRBD2	TRBJ2-2	CASSDRLAGGPNTGELFF	TGTGCCAGCAGTGACCGACTAGCGGGGGGCCCTAACACCGGGGAGCTGTTTTTT
TRBV7-2	few	TRBD2	TRBJ2-4	CASSSLAGGPKNIQYF	TGTGCCAGCAGCTCATTAGCGGGAGGGCCCAAAAACATTCAGTACTTC
TRBV6-1	.	.	TRBJ2-5	CASSELFQDQETQYF	TGTGCCAGCAGTGAACTTTTCCAAGATCAAGAGACCCAGTACTTC
TRBV30	.	.	TRBJ1-6	CAWSVPSNSPLHF	TGTGCCTGGAGTGTACCCAGTAATTCACCCCTCCACTTT
TRBV6-4	.	TRBD2	TRBJ2-3	CASSDTHRGGTDTQYF	TGTGCCAGCAGTGACACGCACCGGGGGGGCACAGATACGCAGTATTTT
TRBV28	.	.	TRBJ2-1	CASSSLRPRQFF	TGTGCCAGCAGTTCCCTCCGTCCGCGGCAGTTCTTC
TRBV2	.	.	TRBJ2-5	CASSEEDRSGTQYF	TGTGCCAGCAGTGAAGAAGATCGGTCGGGTACCCAGTACTTC
TRBV24-1	few	.	TRBJ2-1	CATSDTSTNEQFF	TGTGCCACCAGTGATACATCTACCAATGAGCAGTTCTTC
TRBV6-5	.	TRBD1	TRBJ1-1	CASSRTGRGTEAFF	TGTGCCAGCAGTAGGACAGGACGGGGCACTGAAGCTTTCTTT
TRBV3-1	many	.	TRBJ2-4	CASSQRGSSAKNIQYF	TGTGCCAGCAGCCAAAGGGGGAGTAGCGCCAAAAACATTCAGTACTTC
TRBV9	many	.	TRBJ1-2	CASSVGAKYGYTF	TGTGCCAGCAGCGTAGGGGCAAAATATGGCTACACCTTC
TRBV10-3	.	.	TRBJ2-3	CGVASPGTDTQYF	TGTGGGGTCGCTAGCCCTGGCACAGATACGCAGTATTTT
TRBV6-1	.	.	TRBJ2-5	CASINFSYNEQYF	TGTGCCAGCATTAACTTCTCCTACAATGAGCAGTACTTC
TRBV2	.	.	TRBJ2-7	CASRDEYEQYF	TGTGCCAGCCGGGACGAGTACGAGCAGTACTTC
TRBV7-9	few	TRBD2	TRBJ2-7	CASSLGGLAGVYYEQYF	TGTGCCAGCAGCTTAGGGGGACTAGCGGGGGTGTACTACGAGCAGTACTTC
TRBV4-1	few	TRBD1	TRBJ2-6	CASSPGPGQGSNVLTF	TGCGCCAGCAGCCCGGGACCGGGACAGGGGTCCAACGTCCTGACTTTC
TRBV6-5	.	.	TRBJ1-6	CASSTDRASPLHF	TGTGCCAGCAGTACCGATCGGGCATCACCCCTCCACTTT
TRBV20-1	.	.	TRBJ1-5	CSARDLDSLHF	TGCAGTGCTAGAGATCTTGACAGCCTGCATTTT
TRBV5-5	.	.	TRBJ2-5	CASSSQGIETQYF	TGTGCCAGCAGCTCCCAGGGGATTGAGACCCAGTACTTC
TRBV27	.	TRBD1	TRBJ2-7	CASSFGQGAEYEQYF	TGTGCCAGCAGTTTCGGACAGGGGGCAGAGTACGAGCAGTACTTC
TRBV2	few	.	TRBJ2-7	CASISGRPYEQYF	TGTGCCAGCATTTCGGGGAGGCCCTACGAGCAGTACTTC
TRBV27	few	.	TRBJ2-7	CASSAAHEQYF	TGTGCCAGCAGTGCCGCTCACGAGCAGTACTTC
TRBV2	.	TRBD1	TRBJ1-2	CASREQGAYGYTF	TGTGCCAGCAGGGAACAGGGGGCCTATGGCTACACCTTC
TRBV5-1	.	TRBD1	TRBJ2-1	CASSLTGGAGQFF	TGCGCCAGCAGCCTAACAGGGGGCGCCGGGCAGTTCTTC
TRBV29-1	.	.	TRBJ1-2	CSVVTGDGYTF	TGCAGCGTTGTAACGGGAGATGGCTACACCTTC
TRBV27	.	.	TRBJ2-7	CASSLSAVGKGYEQYF	TGTGCCAGCAGTTTATCGGCAGTGGGAAAGGGCTACGAGCAGTACTTC
TRBV7-2	once	.	TRBJ2-1	CASSSILNNEQFF	TGTGCCAGCAGCTCTATTCTTAACAATGAGCAGTTCTTC
TRBV20-1	once	TRBD1	TRBJ2-3	CSARGTGNTDTQYF	TGCAGTGCTAGGGGGACAGGAAACACAGATACGCAGTATTTT
TRBV20-1	few	.	TRBJ2-5	CSARDPRGETQYF	TGCAGTGCTAGAGATCCCAGGGGAGAGACCCAGTACTTC
TRBV7-6	.	TRBD2	TRBJ2-1	CASTLGLAGFGEQFF	TGTGCCAGCACCCTGGGACTAGCGGGTTTCGGGGAGCAGTTCTTC
TRBV7-9	.	TRBD1	TRBJ2-7	CASSFRSLAGGHEQYF	TGTGCCAGCAGCTTTCGGTCTCTCGCAGGGGGCCACGAGCAGTACTTC
TRBV20-1	.	TRBD2	TRBJ2-7	CSVHGLAGASHNAQYF	TGCAGTGTTCACGGACTAGCGGGGGCCAGCCACAATGCGCAGTACTTC
TRBV2	.	.	TRBJ2-5	CASRGTRWEQYF	TGTGCCAGCAGAGGGACCAGGTGGGAGCAGTACTTC
TRBV11-2	.	.	TRBJ2-3	CASSLPARLVDTGTQYF	TGTGCCAGCAGCCTACCGGCTAGGCTAGTCGACACAGGTACGCAGTATTTT
TRBV5-1	once	TRBD2	TRBJ2-5	CASSLAAGVQETQYF	TGCGCCAGCAGCTTGGCCGCGGGGGTACAAGAGACCCAGTACTTC
TRBV6-6	few	.	TRBJ2-7	CATTGGGGYEQYF	TGTGCCACCACTGGCGGGGGCGGCTACGAGCAGTACTTC
TRBV18	once	TRBD1	TRBJ2-7	CASSPAGQGADEQYF	TGTGCCAGCTCACCAGCTGGACAGGGGGCCGACGAGCAGTACTTC
TRBV12-3/TRBV12-4	many	.	TRBJ2-7	CASSLAGPAQYF	TGTGCCAGCAGTTTAGCTGGTCCTGCGCAGTACTTC
TRBV7-8	once	TRBD2	TRBJ2-5	CASSILLAGVKNEQYF	TGTGCCAGCAGCATCCTACTAGCGGGAGTAAAGAATGAGCAGTACTTC
TRBV5-1	.	.	TRBJ2-7	CASSLAVGTNYEQYF	TGCGCCAGCAGCTTGGCAGTTGGTACCAACTACGAGCAGTACTTC
TRBV28	few	.	TRBJ2-7	CASSLYRRTTSYEQYF	TGTGCCAGCAGTTTATATAGAAGGACTACCTCCTACGAGCAGTACTTC